This entry is about one TCR beta chain. The source of the sample is a study of OX40 agonist ivuxolimab in advanced cancers. Assay: immunoSEQ multiplex PCR; the TCRdb copy retains only in-frame clones and omits some. The sample has around 34,000 clones; 81% are singletons. The CDR3 extends over 14 amino acids. The V gene end was trimmed by 6 bases and the J gene end by 4 bases; junction bases not matched to a gene: 5. Germline values: CDR1 MNHEY, CDR2 SMNVEV (reference sequence). The receptor was isolated from an adult with an advanced solid tumor such as melanoma, head and neck, liver or kidney cancer. This rearrangement joins TRBV27 to TRBJ1-2, with 10 bases identical to TRBD1. The sequencing here drew on CD4+ or CD8+ T cells sorted from blood, taken in a trial of the OX40 agonist ivuxolimab. The CDR3 reads CASRRQGAAYGYTF. Here the CDR3 DNA reads TGTGCCAGCAGACGACAGGGGGCGGCCTATGGCTACACCTTC.